A single sample gave rise to the 29 T cell receptor beta chains below, sequenced in a study of OX40 agonist ivuxolimab in advanced cancers. Only in-frame clones appear in the TCRdb table, and some are missing; sequencing was by immunoSEQ multiplex PCR. Found here are more than 35,000 clones, more than 70% of them singletons; the top ten hold 6% to 7%. This specimen consisted of CD4+ or CD8+ T cells sorted from blood, obtained in a trial of the OX40 agonist ivuxolimab. These receptors were taken from an adult with an advanced solid tumor such as melanoma, head and neck, liver or kidney cancer.

This chain uses TRBV19 with TRBJ1-5, with TRBD1 identical over 11 bases. CDR1 is LNHDA and CDR2 is SQIVND in the germline V gene (reference sequence). V shed 5 bases, J shed 5 bases, and the junction held 8 bases outside the gene matches. CDR3 size: 16 residues. This CDR3 reads CASSLGQGASHQPQHF. Here the CDR3 DNA reads TGTGCCAGTAGTCTCGGACAGGGGGCATCGCATCAGCCCCAGCATTTT.

This clone was observed a handful of times. The genes are TRBV27 and TRBJ2-7; TRBD1 aligns across 9 bases. Germline V gene data show CDR1 as MNHEY and CDR2 as SMNVEV (reference sequence). The CDR3 consists of 13 residues. The J segment lost 4 bases and the V segment lost 8 bases, leaving 6 bases of the junction unmatched. CDR3 loop: CASARDREYEQYF. Here the CDR3 DNA reads TGTGCCAGCGCCCGGGACAGGGAGTACGAGCAGTACTTC.

The V and J genes are TRBV5-6 and TRBJ1-5; D is unresolved. Trimming left V 2 bases short and J 0 bases short, with 9 bases between. This CDR3 is built from 15 residues. The germline CDR1 and CDR2 sequences are SGHDT and YYEEEE. The CDR3 loop is CASSFSVASNQPQHF. Written as DNA, the CDR3 is TGTGCCAGCAGCTTTTCAGTGGCTAGCAATCAGCCCCAGCATTTT.

V usage is TRBV5-1 and J usage is TRBJ2-7; maybe TRBD2 (6 bases). The germline gives CDR1 SGHRS, CDR2 YFSETQ. The CDR3 is 14 residues long. V dropped 5 bases and J dropped 2 bases, with 14 bases sitting between them. In nucleotides, the CDR3 is TGCGCCAGCAGTTCTACCTGGGGGGCCTACGAGCAGTACTTC. It codes for CASSSTWGAYEQYF.

The chain has TRBV11-2 and TRBJ2-5; D call uncertain. The germline V gene encodes CDR1 SGHAT and CDR2 FQNNGV. This CDR3 spans 13 amino acids. V lost 4 bases to trimming and J lost 5 bases, with 11 bases between them. The CDR3 region is CASSSAPRETQYF. As DNA, the CDR3 is TGTGCCAGCAGCTCGGCCCCAAGGGAGACCCAGTACTTC.

This chain uses TRBV5-4 with TRBJ2-5, with 12 bases lining up with TRBD2. The last part of the DNA fits TRBJ2-7 better; the J call may be wrong. Germline CDR1 is SGHNT and CDR2 is YYREEE (reference sequence). This CDR3 contains 15 residues. CDR3 sequence reads: CASSSSGRAVYEQYF. The CDR3 bases are TGTGCCAGCAGCTCTAGCGGGAGGGCTGTCTACGAGCAGTACTTC.

This clone showed up just once. The V call is TRBV7-2, the J call TRBJ2-3; no reliable D call. Trimming took 2 bases from V and 4 from J, leaving 10 bases between them. From germline, CDR1 is SGHTA and CDR2 FQGNSA. The CDR3 sequence is 14 residues long. The CDR3 DNA follows: TGTGCCAGCAGCTTATCTGTCCCCCCAGATACGCAGTATTTT. Amino acids: CASSLSVPPDTQYF.

The rearrangement links TRBV6-6 to TRBJ2-1; TRBD1 aligns across 9 bases. The CDR3 is 16 amino acids. Germline assignment: CDR1 MNHNY and CDR2 SVGAGI (reference sequence). The trim removed 0 bases at V and 9 bases at J, leaving 9 bases unmatched. The CDR3 DNA follows: TGTGCCAGCAGTTACTCCGGGGGACAGGGCTCGGGTGAGCAGTTCTTC. Protein sequence: CASSYSGGQGSGEQFF.

The table lists this clone with a count of one. The rearrangement uses TRBV5-6 and TRBJ2-3; D is ambiguous. The V gene's germline CDR1 is SGHDT and CDR2 YYEEEE. The CDR3 loop spans 13 amino acids. Trimming pared 6 bases from V and 5 bases from J, leaving 13 bases between. CDR3 loop: CASKAETGDTQYF. The CDR3 DNA reads as TGTGCCAGCAAAGCTGAGACGGGAGATACGCAGTATTTT.

The gene calls are TRBV2 and TRBJ1-5; D possibly corresponds to TRBD1 (6 bases). The V end was cut by 6 bases, the J end by 0 bases, with 9 bases between. Germline V gives CDR1 SNHLY, CDR2 FYNNEI. The CDR3 sequence is 14 residues long. DNA of the CDR3: TGTGCCAGCAGCAGGACAGTTAGCAATCAGCCCCAGCATTTT. Translating gives CASSRTVSNQPQHF.

Worth noting for this clone: At one of its ends the junction is not consistent with the germline gene, which may arise from a read error. CDR3 sequence reads: CASSVRMDSGNAIYF. CDR3 in DNA: TGTGCCAGCAGCGTAAGAATGGACTCTGGAAACGCCATATATTTT. The V call is TRBV9, the J call TRBJ1-3, with unresolved D. CDR1 and CDR2 from the germline V gene are SGDLS and YYNGEE. CDR3 length: 15 amino acids.

The rearrangement uses TRBV2 and TRBJ2-5; D is unclear. V lost 7 bases and J lost 7, with 16 bases in between. Germline V lookup: CDR1 SNHLY, CDR2 FYNNEI. The CDR3 consists of 13 residues. CDR3 in amino acids: CASTTTAMGTQYF. CDR3 nucleotide sequence: TGTGCCAGCACAACTACGGCAATGGGGACCCAGTACTTC.

This clone occurred once. This chain connects TRBV29-1 to TRBJ2-3, with 7 nucleotides matching TRBD2. CDR3 length equals 14 residues. V dropped 4 bases and J dropped 0; count of bases not matched to a gene: 4. Per the germline V gene, CDR1 is SQVTM and CDR2 is ANQGSEA. In DNA, the CDR3 is TGCAGCGTTGCACGGGAGGATAGCACAGATACGCAGTATTTT. It yields the protein CSVAREDSTDTQYF.

The chain combines TRBV2 with TRBJ1-1; 9 bases match TRBD1. The length of the CDR3 is 15 residues. The germline CDR1 and CDR2 sequences are SNHLY and FYNNEI. Trimming cost V 3 bases and J 2 bases; bases outside gene matches: 4. In DNA, the CDR3 is TGTGCCAGCAGTGAGCCACAGGGGGCCAACACTGAAGCTTTCTTT. Protein: CASSEPQGANTEAFF.

The genes are TRBV30 and TRBJ1-5; no reliable D call. V gave up 4 bases and J gave up 5 bases, with 15 bases separating them. The CDR3 is 14 residues long. Germline values: CDR1 GTSNPN, CDR2 SVGIG (reference sequence). DNA of the CDR3: TGTGCCTGGAAGGGAGTAGGAGGGTATCAGCCCCAGCATTTT. It specifies CAWKGVGGYQPQHF.

This clone has just one count. The genes are TRBV19 and TRBJ1-4, with D perhaps matching TRBD1 (6 bases). The germline gives CDR1 LNHDA, CDR2 SQIVND (reference sequence). This CDR3 comprises 13 residues. The V end lost 7 bases, the J end lost 3 bases, and 9 bases lay between the germline ends. This CDR3 is CASNRGANEKLFF. DNA for the CDR3: TGTGCCAGTAATAGGGGGGCTAATGAAAAACTGTTTTTT.

The chain uses TRBV6-1 and TRBJ2-1; D is tentatively TRBD1 or TRBD2 (5 bases each). CDR1 MNHNS and CDR2 SASEGT come from the germline V gene. Trimming removed 8 bases at V and 4 bases at J, with 9 bases between. The length of the CDR3 is 12 residues. CDR3 sequence reads: CASGTEYNEQFF. The CDR3 region has the DNA TGTGCCAGCGGGACGGAATACAATGAGCAGTTCTTC.

This chain joins TRBV6-1 and TRBJ1-1, with 7 bases identical to TRBD1. The CDR3 has 12 residues. V shed 6 bases, J shed 6 bases, and the junction held 4 bases outside the gene matches. Looked up from germline, CDR1 is MNHNS and CDR2 is SASEGT. CDR3 protein: CASRYQGAEAFF. As DNA, the CDR3 is TGTGCCAGCAGATATCAGGGGGCTGAAGCTTTCTTT.

This chain connects TRBV6-5 to TRBJ2-3, with no clear D. V lost 4 bases to trimming and J lost 4 bases, with 12 bases between them. The CDR3 spans 14 residues. The germline gives CDR1 MNHEY, CDR2 SVGAGI. CDR3 DNA: TGTGCCAGCAGTTCTTACCTTCGGCCAGATACGCAGTATTTT. It translates to CASSSYLRPDTQYF.

V and J are TRBV18 and TRBJ1-1; the match to TRBD1 covers 7 bases. The germline V gene has CDR1 KGHSH and CDR2 LQKENI. V shed 6 bases and J 2 bases; nucleotides not matched to a gene: 3. There are 13 residues in the CDR3. DNA of the CDR3: TGTGCCAGCTCGGGACAGTCTAACACTGAAGCTTTCTTT. Encoded protein: CASSGQSNTEAFF.

The V call is TRBV10-1, the J call TRBJ2-3; the D gene is possibly TRBD2 (5 bases). Trimming pared 8 bases from V and 0 bases from J, leaving 18 bases between. The CDR3 totals 16 residues. Germline lookup yields CDR1 WNHNN and CDR2 SYGVQD (reference sequence). CDR3: CASAARGSGSTDTQYF. CDR3 sequence (DNA): TGCGCCAGCGCGGCCCGGGGAAGCGGTAGCACAGATACGCAGTATTTT.

The chain combines TRBV7-2 with TRBJ2-2, with a tentative D call TRBD1 (5 bases). CDR1 is SGHTA and CDR2 is FQGNSA in the germline V gene. Trimming cost V 5 bases and J 6 bases, with 13 bases left between them. The CDR3 is made up of 14 amino acids. CDR3 sequence (DNA): TGTGCCAGCAGCATGCAGGGTGGGGCCGGGGAGCTGTTTTTT. Translated, it gives CASSMQGGAGELFF. Based on the CDR3 plus reference TRBV7-2 and TRBJ2-2, the full variable domain is GAGVSQSPSNKVTEKGKDVELRCDPISGHTALYWYRQSLGQGLEFLIYFQGNSAPDKSGLPSDRFSAERTGGSVSTLTIQRTQQEDSAVYLCASSMQGGAGELFFGEGSRLTVL.

V gene TRBV10-1 combines with J gene TRBJ2-7, with D possibly TRBD1 on 6 matching bases. The germline V and J ends were trimmed by 6 bases and 2 bases, with 14 bases remaining between them. This CDR3 has 14 amino acids. Germline assignment: CDR1 WNHNN and CDR2 SYGVQD (reference sequence). The CDR3 reads CASSRDRRPYEQYF. CDR3 nucleotides: TGCGCCAGCAGCCGAGACAGGAGACCCTACGAGCAGTACTTC.

By proportion, this clone is medium-sized. The V gene is TRBV4-1, the J gene TRBJ2-7; 8 bases are shared with TRBD2. Germline assignment: CDR1 MGHRA and CDR2 YSYEKL. The CDR3 extends over 14 amino acids. V dropped 4 bases and J dropped 3; count of bases not matched to a gene: 5. In DNA, the CDR3 is TGCGCCAGCAGCCCGGGGACTAGAAACTACGAGCAGTACTTC. This sequence encodes CASSPGTRNYEQYF.

The chain couples TRBV10-3 to TRBJ2-7; 12 positions agree with TRBD2. The CDR3 is 23 residues long. Germline CDR1 reads ENHRY; CDR2 reads SYGVKD. The J segment lost 2 bases and the V segment lost 8 bases, leaving 31 bases of the junction unmatched. CDR3 in amino acids: CAIHGTGVKTSGSDPVTPYEQYF. Written as DNA, the CDR3 is TGTGCCATCCATGGGACAGGGGTTAAGACTAGCGGGAGTGATCCTGTGACGCCCTACGAGCAGTACTTC.

The chain's CDR3 is CAWTFQGAYGYTF. CDR3 bases: TGTGCCTGGACCTTTCAGGGGGCCTATGGCTACACCTTC. V and J are TRBV30 and TRBJ1-2, with TRBD1 matching 8 bases. The trim removed 4 bases at V and 4 bases at J, leaving 5 bases unmatched. Germline values: CDR1 GTSNPN, CDR2 SVGIG (reference sequence). This CDR3 has 13 residues.

The chain employs TRBV5-1 and TRBJ2-1, with a possible D match to TRBD2 (6 bases). This CDR3 has 15 residues. The V end lost 2 bases, the J end lost 2 bases, and 11 bases lay between the germline ends. Germline loops: CDR1 SGHRS, CDR2 YFSETQ. CDR3 sequence reads: CASSLIGGTYNEQFF. CDR3 in DNA: TGCGCCAGCAGCTTAATCGGGGGAACCTACAATGAGCAGTTCTTC.

This chain joins TRBV11-3 and TRBJ1-6; 9 nucleotides line up with TRBD1. This CDR3 comprises 17 residues. The trim removed 1 base at V and 14 bases at J, leaving 15 bases unmatched. In germline, CDR1 is SGHNT, CDR2 YENEEA. CDR3 DNA: TGTGCCAGCAGCTTAGGGGCGACAGGGGGATTGGGATTCACCCTCCACTTT. It encodes CASSLGATGGLGFTLHF.

The chain couples TRBV19 to TRBJ1-4, with D hard to call. Trimming left V 5 bases short and J 2 bases short, with 9 bases between. The CDR3 is 14 amino acids. Germline V gives CDR1 LNHDA, CDR2 SQIVND (reference sequence). CDR3 sequence reads: CASSFGRTNEKLFF. The DNA of the CDR3 is TGTGCCAGTAGTTTCGGGCGCACTAATGAAAAACTGTTTTTT.